This T cell receptor (beta chain) was sequenced in a study of T-cell reconstitution after alpha-beta-depleted transplantation in children (dated by TCRdb to 2016 to 2017). About the study as a whole: The study quantitatively tracked T-cell immune reconstitution after TCRalphabeta/CD19-depleted allogeneic hematopoietic cell transplantation in children using TCR repertoire profiling.

The library was built by means of PCR. Sequencing was performed on an Illumina HiSeq 2500. Molecular barcoding was employed in the preparation of TCR libraries, with unique molecular identifiers being used to normalize TCRbeta repertoire quantification. TCRdb trimmed the raw reads at Q25, called clones with MiXCR and kept productive beta chains. Under each unique CDR3 protein, matching rows form one entry showing the most common genes and DNA. A total of about 640,000 distinct CDR3 sequences appear in this sample, roughly 17% of them only once. The ten most abundant clones make up 1.1% of the sample. The sample holds many counts of this clonotype. The target of this receptor is not known. No per-base quality is available; no much larger clone lies one base away. At the junction V is shortened by 5 bases and J by 8 bases; bases outside the gene matches: 2. CDR3 length: 12 amino acids, cysteine to phenylalanine. The CDR3 DNA has 36 bases and is translated from base 1. As encoded in the germline V gene (reference sequence), CDR1 is DFQATT while CDR2 is SNEGSKA.

The sequences come from PBMCs from the stem cell graft donor, collected from the stem cell graft. This receptor was taken from a human donor who donated a stem cell graft to a child with acute myeloid leukemia. The sequence joins TRBV20-1 to TRBJ1-6, and 8 junction bases match TRBD1. This receptor carries the CDR3 CSARDRHSPLHF. DNA sequence: TGCAGTGCTCGGGACAGGCATTCACCCCTCCACTTT.